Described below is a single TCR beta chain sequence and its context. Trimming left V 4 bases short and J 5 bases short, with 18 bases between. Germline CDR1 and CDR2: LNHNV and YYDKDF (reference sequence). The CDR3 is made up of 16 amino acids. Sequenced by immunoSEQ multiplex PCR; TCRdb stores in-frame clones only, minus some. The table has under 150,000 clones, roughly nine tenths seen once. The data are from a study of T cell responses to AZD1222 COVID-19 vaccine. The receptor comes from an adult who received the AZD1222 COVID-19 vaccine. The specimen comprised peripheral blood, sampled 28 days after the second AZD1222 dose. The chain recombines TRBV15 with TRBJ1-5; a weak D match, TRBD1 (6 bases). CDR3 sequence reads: CATSKGMGHSYQPQHF. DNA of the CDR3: TGTGCCACCAGCAAGGGGATGGGACATTCCTATCAGCCCCAGCATTTT.